The sequence of this T cell receptor beta chain was determined in a study of T cells in Graves' hyperthyroidism and ophthalmopathy. Amplification targeted TCR beta CDR3 regions from RNA transcripts. First-round RT-PCR with HTBI primers amplified the TCR CDR3 region. TCRdb re-called the multiplex PCR reads through MiXCR, storing one row per CDR3 protein. Of approximately 610,000 distinct CDR3 sequences listed, around 15% are singletons. Fresh peripheral blood, about 9.3 ml, yielded the PBMCs. Germline V lookup: CDR1 SQVTM, CDR2 ANQGSEA. CDR3 size: 13 residues. The V end lost 4 bases, the J end lost 4 bases, and 11 bases lay between the germline ends.

The chain is built from TRBV29-1 and TRBJ1-5; D possibly corresponds to TRBD1 (6 bases). The sequenced material came from blood. This TCR was recovered from a woman between 35 and 50 years old with Graves' ophthalmopathy. CDR3 residues: CSVVTGNNQPQHF. The CDR3 coding sequence is TGCAGCGTTGTCACAGGGAATAATCAGCCCCAGCATTTT. Full variable domain (outside the CDR3, taken from reference TRBV29-1 and TRBJ1-5): SAVISQKPSRDICQRGTSLTIQCQVDSQVTMMFWYRQQPGQSLTLIATANQGSEATYESGFVIDKFPISRPNLTFSTLTVSNMSPEDSSIYLCSVVTGNNQPQHFGDGTRLSIL.